These 23 T cell receptor beta chains came from one sample sequenced in a study of blood T cells in healthy people across ages. The use of a sample-barcoded 5' primer and a J-beta primer mix characterized a second PCR of about 7 to 12 cycles. TCRdb redid the calling of the 5' RACE reads with MiXCR, one entry per CDR3 protein. The sample comprises 850,000 to 950,000 distinct CDR3 sequences, 29% of which are singletons, and around a sixth rests with the top ten. The material sequenced was blood. The receptors were gathered from an elderly woman in good health.

The CDR3 region has the DNA TGTGCCAGCAGAGCGGGGGGGACCTACAATGAGCAGTTCTTC. It yields the protein CASRAGGTYNEQFF. This sequence joins TRBV2 and TRBJ2-1; 10 positions match TRBD2. The V gene's germline CDR1 is SNHLY and CDR2 FYNNEI. This CDR3 comprises 14 residues. The ends lost 6 bases at V and 2 bases at J; junction bases unmatched: 1.

In this sample, this clonotype turned up a few times. A much larger clone sits a single nucleotide away, making a read error possible. The chain employs TRBV7-2 and TRBJ2-1; tentatively, D is TRBD1 (6 bases). V shed 4 bases and J shed 14 bases, with 21 bases lying between them. Germline V gene data show CDR1 as SGHTA and CDR2 as FQGNSA. The CDR3 extends over 14 amino acids. As DNA, the CDR3 is TGTGCCAGCAGCTCCCGGGTGGGGGCCCGGAATAAGTTCTTC. This codes for CASSSRVGARNKFF.

As for this clonotype: Given a much more abundant clone one base away, this may be a read error. The chain couples TRBV27 to TRBJ1-6; TRBD1 might be the D (5 bases). This CDR3 contains 13 residues. Germline values: CDR1 MNHEY, CDR2 SMNVEV (reference sequence). Here the CDR3 reads CANSRGGNSPLHF. CDR3 bases: TGTGCCAACAGTCGTGGGGGTAATTCACCCCTCCACTTT.

The chain couples TRBV7-3 to TRBJ2-1, with TRBD2 identical over 7 bases. The CDR3 spans 16 residues. CDR1 is SGHTA, CDR2 FQGTGA, per germline. J was trimmed by 4 bases and V by 4 bases; bases with no gene match: 10. CDR3 sequence: CASSWGGVRAYNEQFF. In DNA, the CDR3 is TGTGCCAGCAGCTGGGGGGGGGTGAGAGCTTACAATGAGCAGTTCTTC.

This clonotype was counted many times. The CDR3 coding sequence is TGTGCCATCAGTGAGTCTAGCGGGGACTACGAGCAGTACTTC. Protein sequence: CAISESSGDYEQYF. The chain couples TRBV10-3 to TRBJ2-7, with 8 positions matching TRBD2. This CDR3 comprises 14 residues. The junction had 1 base not matched to a gene; V was cut back by 0 bases and J by 3 bases. From germline, CDR1 is ENHRY and CDR2 SYGVKD.

This clonotype was found many times. The V gene is TRBV20-1, the J gene TRBJ2-1, with 11 bases identical to TRBD2. The V and J ends lost 6 bases and 10 bases, in that order; junction bases with no gene match: 11. CDR1 DFQATT and CDR2 SNEGSKA come from the germline V gene (reference sequence). The length of the CDR3 is 14 residues. CDR3 protein: CSAYSGGGSREQFF. Written as DNA, the CDR3 is TGCAGTGCCTATAGCGGGGGGGGTTCTCGCGAGCAGTTCTTC.

In this sample, this clonotype turned up many times. The rearrangement uses TRBV9 and TRBJ2-1; TRBD1 aligns across 9 bases. The CDR3 sequence is 16 residues long. J was trimmed by 7 bases and V by 3 bases; bases with no gene match: 11. Germline V gene sequence: CDR1 SGDLS, CDR2 YYNGEE. This CDR3 is CASSDWDREGRNEQFF. The CDR3 nucleotides are TGTGCCAGCAGCGACTGGGACAGGGAGGGCCGAAATGAGCAGTTCTTC.

With regard to this clonotype: Compared with germline, one end of the junction differs, possibly owing to a read error. The V gene is TRBV7-9, the J gene TRBJ2-2; 11 nucleotides line up with TRBD2. The CDR3 extends over 16 amino acids. Germline V CDR1 and CDR2: SEHNR, FQNEAQ (reference sequence). The CDR3 DNA is TGTGCCAGCAGGTCCTCTAGCGGGGGGCTCACCTGGGAGCTGTTTTTT. Translation gives CASRSSSGGLTWELFF.

This clonotype has a handful of counts. The J gene is TRBJ2-2, the V gene TRBV7-2; no clear D gene. This CDR3 is built from 12 residues. Germline-derived CDR1 and CDR2 are SGHTA and FQGNSA. Trimming shortened V by 3 bases and J by 6 bases, and 5 bases separated the two germline ends. The CDR3 sequence: CASSFLSGELFF. The CDR3 DNA is TGTGCCAGCAGCTTTTTATCCGGGGAGCTGTTTTTT.

This clonotype was recorded many times. The chain is built from TRBV28 and TRBJ2-3; possibly TRBD2 for D (5 bases). The germline V gene has CDR1 MDHEN and CDR2 SYDVKM. The CDR3 contains 11 residues. The ends were cut back, 8 bases at V and 6 bases at J, with 9 bases in the middle. The CDR3 nucleotides are TGTGCCAGCCTAGTAGCGGATACGCAGTATTTT. It specifies CASLVADTQYF.

This clonotype was recorded many times. The chain has TRBV7-2 and TRBJ2-1, with 16 positions matching TRBD2. The length of the CDR3 is 16 residues. Germline V gives CDR1 SGHTA, CDR2 FQGNSA. Germline trimming cut 5 bases from V and 7 bases from J; bases unmatched to any gene: 5. The CDR3 DNA reads TGTGCCAGCAGCCCGGGACTAGCGGGGGGGCGAAATGAGCAGTTCTTC. It yields the protein CASSPGLAGGRNEQFF.

About this clonotype: This sequence may be a read error, since a much larger clone differs from it by one base. The chain uses TRBV18 and TRBJ2-1; D gene unclear. The CDR3 is 15 amino acids. Germline V lookup: CDR1 KGHSH, CDR2 LQKENI. The CDR3 DNA is TGTGCCAGCTCACCACCAGGCGGTATCGGAAATGAGCTGTTCTTC. This encodes CASSPPGGIGNELFF.

The sample holds a few counts of this clonotype. The rearrangement uses TRBV5-1 and TRBJ2-5; the D is unclear. CDR3 length: 16 amino acids. Trimming stripped 0 bases from V and 3 bases from J, with 15 bases between. From germline, CDR1 is SGHRS and CDR2 YFSETQ. CDR3 loop: CASSLVLVTDEETQYF. The DNA of the CDR3 is TGCGCCAGCAGCTTGGTGCTTGTTACAGACGAAGAGACCCAGTACTTC. Using reference TRBV5-1 and TRBJ2-5 for the parts outside the CDR3, the full variable domain is KAGVTQTPRYLIKTRGQQVTLSCSPISGHRSVSWYQQTPGQGLQFLFEYFSETQRNKGNFPGRFSGRQFSNSRSEMNVSTLELGDSALYLCASSLVLVTDEETQYFGPGTRLLVL.

With regard to this clonotype: A much larger clonotype is one base distant, so this may be a read error. The chain recombines TRBV7-6 with TRBJ2-5; D unclear. Trimming stripped 6 bases from V and 4 bases from J, with 12 bases between. The germline V gene has CDR1 SGHVS and CDR2 FNYEAQ. The length of the CDR3 is 13 residues. CDR3 sequence: CASSNLGIETQYF. Here the CDR3 DNA reads TGTGCCAGCAGTAATCTGGGCATAGAGACCCAGTACTTC.

To note about this clonotype: Its ends do not fully match the called genes, so a read error is possible. CDR3 DNA: TGTGCCTGCAATCTAGCGGGGAGACTAGATGCGCAGTATTTT. Translated: CACNLAGRLDAQYF. This chain uses TRBV12-3 or TRBV12-4 with TRBJ2-3; 9 positions match TRBD2. The CDR3 sequence is 14 residues long.

Ten or more counts support this clonotype. V and J are TRBV20-1 and TRBJ2-3; D perhaps matches TRBD2 (5 bases). V was cut by 6 bases and J by 1 base, with 17 bases left in between. Germline V gene sequence: CDR1 DFQATT, CDR2 SNEGSKA (reference sequence). This CDR3 is built from 15 residues. The CDR3, as DNA: TGCAGTGCCCCAGCCTTTGGGCGGGGCACAGATACGCAGTATTTT. It specifies CSAPAFGRGTDTQYF.

The genes are TRBV7-3 and TRBJ2-1; D ambiguous. Germline-derived CDR1 and CDR2 are SGHTA and FQGTGA. V was trimmed by 1 base and J by 4 bases, leaving 11 bases between them. The CDR3 contains 15 residues. The DNA for the CDR3 is TGTGCCAGCAGCTTAAATCCCCGGAGATACAATGAGCAGTTCTTC. It is translated as CASSLNPRRYNEQFF. Combining the CDR3 with reference TRBV7-3 and TRBJ2-1 gives the whole variable domain GAGVSQTPSNKVTEKGKYVELRCDPISGHTALYWYRQSLGQGPEFLIYFQGTGAADDSGLPNDRFFAVRPEGSVSTLKIQRTERGDSAVYLCASSLNPRRYNEQFFGPGTRLTVL.

As regards this clonotype: An end of the junction does not agree with germline; a read error may underlie this. The V gene is TRBV7-2, the J gene TRBJ2-7, with D possibly being TRBD1 or TRBD2 (5 bases each). The germline CDR1 and CDR2 sequences are SGHTA and FQGNSA. This CDR3 contains 16 residues. The chain's CDR3 is CASSLRQWGSSYERYF. DNA of the CDR3: TGTGCCAGCAGCTTAAGGCAGTGGGGGAGCTCCTACGAGCGGTACTTC.

In its sample, this clonotype was seen a few times. A much larger clone sits a single nucleotide away, making a read error possible. V usage is TRBV29-1 and J usage is TRBJ2-7; 8 bases match TRBD2. Germline V CDR1 and CDR2: SQVTM, ANQGSEA. CDR3 length: 15 residues. With 6 bases clipped from V and 7 bases from J, the junction kept 17 bases outside the gene matches. CDR3: CSVTVGSGGHNEQYF. DNA for the CDR3: TGCAGCGTCACCGTCGGGAGCGGGGGACACAATGAGCAGTACTTC.

This clonotype showed up just a few times. This sequence joins TRBV20-1 and TRBJ1-2; maybe TRBD1 (6 bases). V was pared by 6 bases and J by 8 bases, with 19 bases between. Germline CDR1 DFQATT, CDR2 SNEGSKA (reference sequence). This CDR3 region has 13 residues. CDR3 nucleotides: TGCAGTGCCCATAAGGGGGTAACGAGCGGCTACACCTTC. Translating gives CSAHKGVTSGYTF.

This clonotype was found a few times. Just one base apart from a much larger clone, this may be a read error. V usage is TRBV5-1 and J usage is TRBJ2-3; D may be TRBD1 or TRBD2 (6 bases each). Germline CDR1 and CDR2: SGHRS and YFSETQ. The CDR3 covers 13 residues. With 7 bases removed from V and 6 bases from J, the gap between germline ends came to 15 bases. This CDR3 is CASGPGAEDTQYF. CDR3 nucleotide sequence: TGCGCCAGCGGCCCGGGGGCCGAGGATACGCAGTATTTT.

This clonotype occurred a few times. A read error is possible here, since a much larger clone lies one base away. The chain employs TRBV5-1 and TRBJ1-2; unclear D gene. Germline V CDR1 and CDR2: SGHRS, YFSETQ. CDR3 length: 13 amino acids. The CDR3 nucleotides read TGCGCCAGCAGCTTGGACGGCGACTATGGCTGCACCTTC. Translating gives CASSLDGDYGCTF.

As for this clonotype: This may arise from a read error, as a much more abundant clone is one base away. V and J are TRBV20-1 and TRBJ2-3; 10 bases agree with TRBD1. The ends lost 5 bases at V and 6 bases at J; junction bases unmatched: 8. The germline V gene encodes CDR1 DFQATT and CDR2 SNEGSKA (reference sequence). The CDR3 consists of 14 residues. The CDR3 spells CSAEGQGTADTQYF. CDR3 bases: TGCAGTGCTGAGGGACAGGGGACCGCGGATACGCAGTATTTT.